This TCR beta chain was obtained from a study of shared clonotypes between healthy human individuals. Points from the study as a whole: Clonotype sharing levels among donors were expected to vary with sequencing depth. Despite large depth, rarefaction showed incomplete sorted-subset sequencing. Clonotypes shared by all four donors outscored non-shared clonotypes in generation probability. Researchers sampled only blood; tissue repertoires likely differ.

Libraries were prepared by immunoSEQ multiplex PCR; TCRdb keeps only in-frame clonotypes and omits some of them. The repertoire holds about 2 million clones, 90% to 95% seen once, with about 0.13% in the top ten. On this clone itself: Its antigen remains unidentified.

The V end was cut by 5 bases, the J end by 9 bases, with 10 bases between. This CDR3 comprises 11 residues. CDR1 is SGHNT and CDR2 is YENEEA in the germline V gene. Sequences were obtained from naive CD4+ T cells sorted from blood. Described subset: CD45RA+ positively selected. This clonotype was sampled from a man between 18 and 29 years old in good health. The rearrangement joins TRBV11-3 to TRBJ1-1, with a tentative D call TRBD1 (6 bases). The CDR3 reads CASSTGAQAFF. CDR3 DNA: TGTGCCAGCAGCACGGGGGCACAAGCTTTCTTT. Together with reference TRBV11-3 and TRBJ1-1, the CDR3 gives the full variable domain: EAGVVQSPRYKIIEKKQPVAFWCNPISGHNTLYWYLQNLGQGPELLIRYENEEAVDDSQLPKDRFSAERLKGVDSTLKIQPAELGDSAVYLCASSTGAQAFFGQGTRLTVV.